This TCR beta chain was found in a study of OX40 agonist ivuxolimab in advanced cancers. Germline V CDR1 and CDR2: MDHEN, SYDVKM. Trimming at V came to 7 bases and at J to 4 bases, leaving 6 bases not matched to a gene. The CDR3 contains 14 residues. Sequencing was performed with immunoSEQ multiplex PCR; in TCRdb, only in-frame clones are kept and a portion is missing. The sample has 40,000 to 45,000 clones; about nine tenths are singletons. This clone occurred once. The chain joins TRBV28 to TRBJ1-4; 7 bases fit TRBD1. The sequence was obtained from an adult with an advanced solid tumor such as melanoma, head and neck, liver or kidney cancer. Material: CD4+ or CD8+ T cells sorted from blood, obtained in a trial of the OX40 agonist ivuxolimab. In DNA form, the CDR3 reads TGTGCCAGCATCTCAGGGGGATTTAATGAAAAACTGTTTTTT. This encodes CASISGGFNEKLFF.